This passage covers 21 T cell receptor beta chains from one sample sequenced in a study of blood T cell repertoires in COVID-19. Assay used: immunoSEQ multiplex PCR; TCRdb lists only in-frame clones, some missing. Of about 57,000 clones listed, more than 85% are singletons. The sample was peripheral blood. Receptor source: a man aged 55-75 years with acute or convalescent COVID-19.

The rearrangement links TRBV29-1 to TRBJ2-3, with 9 bases lining up with TRBD1. J was trimmed by 1 base and V by 6 bases; bases with no gene match: 8. The CDR3 is 15 residues long. From germline, CDR1 is SQVTM and CDR2 ANQGSEA. CDR3 DNA: TGCAGCGTGACCGGGACAGGGAATGGCACAGATACGCAGTATTTT. Residues: CSVTGTGNGTDTQYF.

This CDR3 is CASSPGTSGRGVSQYF. CDR3 sequence (DNA): TGTGCCAGCAGCCCCGGGACTAGCGGGAGGGGCGTGTCCCAGTACTTC. This chain uses TRBV7-9 with TRBJ2-5; 16 bases fit TRBD2. Trimming took 5 bases from V and 9 from J; bases not matched to a gene: 9. In germline, CDR1 is SEHNR, CDR2 FQNEAQ (reference sequence). The CDR3 runs to 16 residues.

This sequence joins TRBV4-1 and TRBJ1-1, with D tentatively TRBD1 (5 bases). Trimming removed 0 bases at V and 1 base at J, with 12 bases between. Germline CDR1 and CDR2: MGHRA and YSYEKL. The CDR3 covers 16 residues. The CDR3 DNA sequence: TGCGCCAGCAGCCAAGATCGGCCCAGGGCGAACACTGAAGCTTTCTTT. Protein: CASSQDRPRANTEAFF.

V and J are TRBV15 and TRBJ2-1; 10 nucleotides match TRBD1. V lost 3 bases, J lost 4 bases, and 6 bases stayed unmatched. The CDR3 length is 16 residues. Per germline, CDR1 LNHNV and CDR2 YYDKDF (reference sequence). CDR3 in amino acids: CATSRLEGQGYNEQFF. Here the CDR3 DNA reads TGTGCCACCAGCAGGTTAGAGGGACAGGGGTACAATGAGCAGTTCTTC.

The CDR3 DNA reads TGTGCCAGCAGCTTAGGAACTACAGGGGCAGGGTCACCCCTCCACTTT. Amino acids: CASSLGTTGAGSPLHF. The chain combines TRBV7-2 with TRBJ1-6, with 7 nucleotides matching TRBD1. The CDR3 sequence is 16 residues long. Losses at the gene ends were 1 base for V and 10 bases for J; bases not matched to a gene: 10. CDR1 SGHTA and CDR2 FQGNSA come from the germline V gene.

The rearrangement links TRBV21-1 to TRBJ1-5; the table names TRBD1, a call not compared with the DNA. TRBV21-1 is given as a pseudogene. The CDR3 is 14 amino acids. CDR3 coding DNA: TGTGCCAGCAGCAAAGGACAGGGGATGCAGCCCCAGCATTTT. Its protein product is CASSKGQGMQPQHF.

J is TRBJ2-3 and V is TRBV4-3; 9 bases align to TRBD2. Germline-derived CDR1 and CDR2 are LGHNA and YSLEER. V lost 0 bases, J lost 3 bases, and 7 bases stayed unmatched. The CDR3 runs to 17 residues. CDR3 in DNA: TGCGCCAGCAGCCAAGAAGGCGGGAGGGCCCTAACAGATACGCAGTATTTT. This codes for CASSQEGGRALTDTQYF.

The chain recombines TRBV9 with TRBJ1-1; tentative D call: TRBD1 (6 bases). Germline CDR1 reads SGDLS; CDR2 reads YYNGEE. V lost 4 bases, J lost 0 bases, and 13 bases lay in between. The CDR3 runs 15 residues. CDR3 in DNA: TGTGCCAGCAGCTCCAACGACAGGCTGAACACTGAAGCTTTCTTT. Translation gives CASSSNDRLNTEAFF.

This clone was found once. A junction boundary mismatches the germline segment, possibly from a read error. This sequence joins TRBV7-7 and TRBJ2-5; 8 nucleotides match TRBD1. The length of the CDR3 is 18 residues. Germline V gene sequence: CDR1 SSHAT, CDR2 FNYEAQ (reference sequence). The CDR3 coding sequence is TGTGCTAGCAGCCCAAAGAGGGGTCGGGACAGGAGGCAAGAGACCCAGTACTTC. Residues: CASSPKRGRDRRQETQYF.

This clone occurred a few times. In DNA form, the CDR3 reads TGTGCCAGCAGTTCTAGGCTACGGGTCTCCCAAGAGACCCAGTACTTC. It specifies CASSSRLRVSQETQYF. The genes are TRBV6-2 or TRBV6-3 and TRBJ2-5; D is uncertain. V lost 4 bases and J lost 1, with 16 bases in between. In germline, CDR1 is MNHEY, CDR2 SVGEGT. CDR3 length equals 16 residues.

The chain is built from TRBV28 and TRBJ2-5; 7 bases fit TRBD2. This CDR3 comprises 15 residues. The germline CDR1 and CDR2 sequences are MDHEN and SYDVKM. Trimming removed 2 bases from V and 4 bases from J; junction bases left unmatched: 7. CDR3 residues: CASSLRRERGETQYF. The CDR3 DNA reads TGTGCCAGCAGTTTAAGGCGGGAGCGGGGAGAGACCCAGTACTTC.

This chain uses TRBV6-1 with TRBJ1-2, with no clear D. The V end was cut by 2 bases, the J end by 0 bases, with 10 bases between. CDR3 length: 15 residues. The germline V gene has CDR1 MNHNS and CDR2 SASEGT. CDR3 DNA sequence: TGTGCCAGCAGTGAAAAAACAGCAGCTAACTATGGCTACACCTTC. It yields the protein CASSEKTAANYGYTF.

The gene calls are TRBV4-2 and TRBJ1-6; D is perhaps TRBD1 (6 bases). CDR3 length: 15 amino acids. Germline-derived CDR1 and CDR2 are LGHNA and YNFKEQ. Trimming removed 1 base from V and 7 bases from J, with 11 bases in between. Here the CDR3 DNA reads TGTGCCAGCAGCCAAGGGGCAGGGGCGAATTCACCCCTCCACTTT. Its protein product is CASSQGAGANSPLHF.

The chain joins TRBV9 to TRBJ1-1, with 7 nucleotides matching TRBD1. V shed 4 bases and J 1 base; nucleotides not matched to a gene: 13. Germline loops: CDR1 SGDLS, CDR2 YYNGEE. The CDR3 is 17 amino acids. CDR3 in amino acids: CASSPGTEIYRNTEAFF. The CDR3 DNA sequence: TGTGCCAGCAGCCCCGGGACAGAGATTTACCGGAACACTGAAGCTTTCTTT.

This chain joins TRBV19 and TRBJ2-3, with TRBD2 identical over 11 bases. V was pared by 0 bases and J by 5 bases, with 4 bases of the junction left unmatched. Per germline, CDR1 LNHDA and CDR2 SQIVND (reference sequence). The CDR3 length is 16 residues. This CDR3 is CASSIEEGLAGDTQYF. Written as DNA, the CDR3 is TGTGCCAGTAGTATAGAGGAAGGACTAGCGGGAGATACGCAGTATTTT.

The chain couples TRBV18 to TRBJ1-6; possible D gene TRBD1, 6 bases. The germline V gene encodes CDR1 KGHSH and CDR2 LQKENI. Trimming removed 6 bases from V and 3 bases from J, with 12 bases in between. The CDR3 totals 15 residues. CDR3 nucleotide sequence: TGTGCCAGCTCCTTTGACAGGATCTATAATTCACCCCTCCACTTT. This sequence encodes CASSFDRIYNSPLHF. Full variable domain (rest looked up from reference TRBV18 and TRBJ1-6): NAGVMQNPRHLVRRRGQEARLRCSPMKGHSHVYWYRQLPEEGLKFMVYLQKENIIDESGMPKERFSAEFPKEGPSILRIQQVVRGDSAAYFCASSFDRIYNSPLHFGNGTRLTVT.

As DNA, the CDR3 is TGTGCCAGCAGCCAAGGCGCGCTCGATGGCTACACCTTC. Translation gives CASSQGALDGYTF. The chain joins TRBV3-1 (or the pseudogene TRBV3-2) to TRBJ1-2, with unresolved D. V was shortened by 1 base and J by 6 bases, with 9 bases between the two germline ends. This CDR3 has 13 amino acids. Looked up from germline, CDR1 is LGHDT and CDR2 is YNNKEL (reference sequence).

This chain joins TRBV3-1 (or the pseudogene TRBV3-2) and TRBJ2-3, with 8 bases lining up with TRBD2. The CDR3 loop spans 14 amino acids. Trimming cost V 4 bases and J 4 bases; bases outside gene matches: 4. The germline CDR1 and CDR2 sequences are LGHDT and YNNKEL (reference sequence). CDR3 residues: CASSLGLASDTQYF. CDR3 DNA: TGTGCCAGCAGCCTCGGACTAGCCTCAGATACGCAGTATTTT.

This clone was detected once. The chain employs TRBV6-2 or TRBV6-3 and TRBJ2-1; 14 bases are shared with TRBD2. Germline values: CDR1 MNHEY, CDR2 SVGEGT. Trimming at V came to 2 bases and at J to 7 bases, leaving 7 bases not matched to a gene. The CDR3 is 17 residues long. Here the CDR3 reads CASSYRLAGGPGNEQFF. The CDR3 DNA sequence: TGTGCCAGCAGTTACCGACTAGCGGGAGGGCCGGGGAATGAGCAGTTCTTC.

V usage is TRBV5-4 and J usage is TRBJ1-1; D not resolved. The CDR3 has 14 residues. Germline V CDR1 and CDR2: SGHNT, YYREEE (reference sequence). V lost 7 bases and J lost 2, with 15 bases in between. The DNA of the CDR3 is TGTGCCAGCGAGGGATCGGGATCCAACACTGAAGCTTTCTTT. Translated, it gives CASEGSGSNTEAFF.

The rearrangement links TRBV25-1 to TRBJ1-4; tentative D call: TRBD1 (5 bases). Trimming took 4 bases from V and 10 from J, leaving 19 bases between them. Germline CDR1 is MGHDK and CDR2 is SYGVNS. This CDR3 has 15 amino acids. The CDR3 nucleotides read TGTGCCAGCAGTGGTTACACAGGCTATTCCGGAAAACTGTTTTTT. The encoded protein is CASSGYTGYSGKLFF.